This T cell receptor (beta chain) was found in a study of regulatory T cells in long-lasting Graves disease (dated by TCRdb to the early 2020s). Notes on the research overall: Newly diagnosed Graves' disease patients had taken antithyroid drugs for less than 3 months. A total of approximately 35 samples were covered by TCR sequencing, comprising approximately 13 persistent and around 20 newly diagnosed Graves' disease patients. The study was conducted in China and was registered as a clinical trial. Peripheral blood TCR sequencing and RNA sequencing compared persistent Graves' disease patients with newly diagnosed Graves' disease patients.

Per the publication, the time point label means: newly diagnosed GD, antithyroid drugs for less than 3 months. For both TCR sequencing and RNA sequencing, RNA was extracted from PBMCs using TRIzol. The diagnosis of Graves' disease followed American Thyroid Association guidelines. Patients for the study were recruited at an endocrinology department in Xi'an, China. From each patient, around 8.3 milliliters of peripheral blood was collected into an EDTA anticoagulant tube. PBMCs were isolated by Ficoll Paque Plus density gradient separation without further T cell sorting. An Agilent 2100 Bioanalyzer and agarose gel were used to assess RNA quality, and a NanoDrop 2000 was used to measure RNA concentration. Relative to germline, V is missing 0 bases and J is missing 6 bases, with 6 bases of the junction outside any gene match. From a lookup of the germline V gene, CDR1 and CDR2 are MGHRA and YSYEKL. From the cysteine up to the phenylalanine, the CDR3 has a length of 15 residues. The read is trimmed to its CDR3 DNA, 45 bases read in frame from base 1.

What the authors observed across the whole study: The authors acknowledged the small sample size as a limitation that may reduce accuracy. Sequencing and analysis were limited to the TCR beta chain. Compared with newly diagnosed patients, patients with persistent Graves' disease had lower TCR Shannon entropy and fewer highly expanded clones, which suggests clonal expansion. Peripheral blood alone was examined, since thyroid tissue, which constituted the primary lesion, could not be accessed. Persistent disease showed preferential use of TRBV28, TRBJ1-2 and TRBJ2-5, whereas newly diagnosed disease favored TRBV20-1 and TRBJ2-1. More public clonotypes were shared among persistent patients (2,741) than among newly diagnosed patients (approximately 930).

This clonotype was picked up many times. The clone's antigen remains unknown. No quality values exist for individual bases; no much larger clone is one base distant. The receptor library was made with multiplex PCR. The listed sequencing device is Illumina HiSeq 4000. iRepertoire HTBI primers and Arm-PCR amplification of CDR3 regions were used to construct TCR beta libraries. Before sequencing, the PCR products went through gel purification. The authors processed their data as follows. A total of some 65 TRBV and under 15 TRBJ segments were identified across samples and were used for gene usage analysis of CDR3 amino acid clonotypes. COPE and FqMerger were used to merge filtered high-quality paired reads into contigs. Contigs were aligned with BLAST to IMGT TRBV, TRBD and TRBJ reference genes, and CDR3 was defined per IMGT. Any clonotype with a frequency above 0.1% was classified as a highly expanded clone. Repertoire diversity was measured by Shannon entropy, and V-J evenness by the Gini coefficient. A clonotype was considered public if more than one individual shared it. TCRdb took the public reads, trimmed them with fastp at Q25, ran MiXCR for clone calling and kept in-frame beta chains. For every CDR3 protein sequence, its rows merge into one entry that carries the most common genes and DNA. TCRdb, not the authors, supplied the V and J calls. In all, the sample holds about 520,000 distinct CDR3 sequences, and approximately 12% of those were seen once. Approximately 9.6% of the sample lies in the top ten.

These data were also reused for a study on T cells in Graves' hyperthyroidism and ophthalmopathy. The second source states: Stable Graves' hyperthyroidism was defined as no progression to ophthalmopathy during 18 months of follow-up. Hyperthyroidism patients were newly diagnosed, with disease duration under 2 months, and aged 18 to 65 years. Exclusion was applied to patients with uncontrolled infections, other autoimmune diseases, pregnancy or lactation. Diagnoses relied on clinical symptoms, serum thyroxine and TRAb, thyroid ultrasound and orbital computed tomography. A first-round RT-PCR of the TCR CDR3 used the HTBI primer set with the Qiagen OneStep RT-PCR kit. Most expanded thyroid clonotypes (frequency above 0.001) were also detected in blood, a finding suggesting that blood repertoires may reflect thyroid immune responses. A model built on a 13 V-J signature distinguished ophthalmopathy from stable hyperthyroidism, reaching about 88% sensitivity and 81.08% specificity in cross-validation and 80%/75% in testing. In validation, the model predicted progression to ophthalmopathy a median of about 6.8 months before onset, with about 67% sensitivity and almost 75% specificity. To identify distinguishing TCR V-J signatures, a discovery cohort of 100 or so patients was used, comprising 43 with Graves' ophthalmopathy and some 60 with stable Graves' hyperthyroidism. Whether ophthalmopathy could be predicted prospectively was tested in an independent validation cohort made up of about 18 hyperthyroidism patients plus 17 patients who later progressed to ophthalmopathy. The 85 to 100 discovery patients were randomly split 7:3 into training and test sets. In roughly six Graves' hyperthyroidism patients, the study also compared T-cell repertoires from thyroid tissue with T-cell repertoires from blood. After blood sampling, hyperthyroidism patients were treated with methimazole at a starting dose of 30 mg daily, and ophthalmopathy patients were treated with high-dose intravenous methylprednisolone. Libraries were constructed in a second round of multiplex PCR, after which size selection and purification were performed. Paired-end sequencing of the libraries was performed with 100 bp reads on an Illumina HiSeq2000. Raw data were processed with SOAPnuke, discarding reads with adapters, uncalled bases, mean Phred below 15, or no exact constant-primer or identifier match. COPE v1.2.5 was used to merge the high-quality paired reads, and each unique nucleotide sequence was defined as a clonotype. MiTCR v1.1 was used to align clonotypes to the IMGT TRBV, TRBD and TRBJ reference segments. Analysis was restricted to V-J combinations with a frequency above 0.0001, which covered 99.2% of repertoires. The TCS score was defined as the ratio of F50 (clonal expansion) to E x V (chaos), calculated using BLOSUM62-based TCRdist between CDR3 peptides within each V-J. Welch's t-statistics and random forest reduced 500 to 650 V-J features to under 15, which were used in a naive Bayes classifier (R e1071). Sample size was not statistically predetermined, and investigators were not blinded to group allocation. The paper describes TCR Vbeta CDR3 sequencing of 135 peripheral blood samples, made up of about 40 ophthalmopathy patients, 70 to 80 hyperthyroidism patients and roughly 17 progressor patients.

The TCR comes from a woman in her twenties or thirties with Graves disease. Donor details come from another sample of the same person, matched by shared clones. The rearrangement combines TRBV4-1 with TRBJ1-2; 8 nucleotides in the junction match TRBD1. Source: peripheral blood mononuclear cells (PBMCs), taken at new diagnosis, from a patient treated with antithyroid drugs. The CDR3 corresponds to CASSQENRGRHGYTF. The sequenced DNA: TGCGCCAGCAGCCAAGAAAACAGGGGGAGGCATGGCTACACCTTC.